Listed here are 12 T cell receptor beta chains from one sample, sequenced in a study of cytomegalovirus exposure and HLA in healthy donors. PCR used 60 Vbeta primers and 13 Jbeta primers. Method: immunoSEQ multiplex PCR; TCRdb's copy keeps in-frame clones and lacks some. Its table lists tens of thousands of clones. Sample: PBMCs. Every receptor here comes from a woman aged 25 to 39 in good health and CMV-seronegative.

The chain is built from TRBV7-7 and TRBJ2-1; no clear D. Trimming took 5 bases from V and 9 from J, leaving 14 bases between them. Per the germline V gene, CDR1 is SSHAT and CDR2 is FNYEAQ (reference sequence). This CDR3 has 13 residues. The CDR3 reads CASSPIQTGEQFF. The CDR3 region has the DNA TGTGCCAGCAGCCCGATACAGACCGGTGAGCAGTTCTTC.

The chain is built from TRBV5-1 and TRBJ1-4, with 8 nucleotides matching TRBD1. Trimming cost V 7 bases and J 6 bases; bases outside gene matches: 8. Germline CDR1 and CDR2: SGHRS and YFSETQ. The CDR3 runs to 14 residues. The CDR3 region is CASRTGGLDEKLFF. Here the CDR3 DNA reads TGCGCCAGCCGTACAGGGGGTTTAGATGAAAAACTGTTTTTT.

This sequence joins TRBV4-1 and TRBJ1-1, with 8 bases identical to TRBD1. Germline CDR1 is MGHRA and CDR2 is YSYEKL. Unmatched junction bases numbered 8, after V lost 5 bases and J lost 0 bases. The CDR3 sequence is 16 residues long. CDR3 sequence (DNA): TGCGCCAGCAGCTCCGGACAGGGTGCCATGAACACTGAAGCTTTCTTT. It yields the protein CASSSGQGAMNTEAFF.

The chain joins TRBV18 to TRBJ2-1; TRBD2 aligns across 8 bases. Germline CDR1 reads KGHSH; CDR2 reads LQKENI. J gave up 7 bases and V 3 bases, and 8 bases lay outside the gene matches. The CDR3 sequence is 15 residues long. This chain's CDR3 is CASSPATGGSNEQFF. DNA of the CDR3: TGTGCCAGCTCACCCGCGACGGGAGGGAGTAATGAGCAGTTCTTC.

This sequence joins TRBV13 and TRBJ1-1; a weak D match, TRBD1 (6 bases). The V gene's germline CDR1 is PRHDT and CDR2 FYEKMQ (reference sequence). This CDR3 region has 14 residues. Trimming removed 5 bases from V and 0 bases from J, with 10 bases in between. CDR3 region: CASSQGGVNTEAFF. The CDR3 region has the DNA TGTGCCAGCAGCCAAGGGGGGGTGAACACTGAAGCTTTCTTT.

Concerning this clone itself: The germline gene is not matched at one end of the junction; a read error may be the cause. The V call is TRBV4-2, the J call TRBJ2-1; TRBD2 is a possible D gene (6 bases). The CDR3 loop spans 16 amino acids. Germline values: CDR1 LGHNA, CDR2 YNFKEQ. DNA of the CDR3: TGTGCCAGCAGCCAAGAATCCGGGAGCTCCGACAATGAGCAGTTCTTC. Residues: CASSQESGSSDNEQFF.

The rearrangement links TRBV4-1 to TRBJ1-5, with 7 nucleotides matching TRBD1. Germline V CDR1 and CDR2: MGHRA, YSYEKL. V dropped 7 bases and J dropped 2; count of bases not matched to a gene: 8. The CDR3 is 15 amino acids. CDR3 DNA: TGCGCCAGCACTGACAGGGTCAAGGGCAATCAGCCCCAGCATTTT. It is translated as CASTDRVKGNQPQHF.

The rearrangement links TRBV18 to TRBJ1-1; D may be TRBD1 (5 bases). This CDR3 spans 14 amino acids. Germline V gives CDR1 KGHSH, CDR2 LQKENI. Trimming removed 3 bases from V and 3 bases from J, with 11 bases in between. CDR3 nucleotides: TGTGCCAGCTCACCCAAACAGGTTGACACTGAAGCTTTCTTT. Its protein is CASSPKQVDTEAFF.

The chain employs TRBV4-1 and TRBJ1-1; D possibly corresponds to TRBD1 (6 bases). The germline V gene encodes CDR1 MGHRA and CDR2 YSYEKL. The CDR3 runs to 15 residues. The V and J ends lost 0 bases and 0 bases respectively, with 8 bases between them. CDR3 residues: CASSQDQGMNTEAFF. CDR3 bases: TGCGCCAGCAGCCAAGATCAGGGGATGAACACTGAAGCTTTCTTT.

This sequence joins TRBV4-2 and TRBJ2-1, with a possible D match to TRBD2 (5 bases). V gave up 4 bases and J gave up 4 bases, with 17 bases separating them. This CDR3 has 16 residues. Germline lookup yields CDR1 LGHNA and CDR2 YNFKEQ. The CDR3 bases are TGTGCCAGCAGCCTTCACCGGGAAGTGGGGTACAATGAGCAGTTCTTC. Its translation: CASSLHREVGYNEQFF.

V usage is TRBV5-1 and J usage is TRBJ2-7; the match to TRBD2 covers 7 bases. From germline, CDR1 is SGHRS and CDR2 YFSETQ. J was trimmed by 2 bases and V by 0 bases; bases with no gene match: 2. The CDR3 spans 14 residues. CDR3 region: CASSLGGGTYEQYF. CDR3 DNA: TGCGCCAGCAGCTTGGGGGGGGGAACCTACGAGCAGTACTTC. The full variable domain, completed using reference TRBV5-1 and TRBJ2-7, is KAGVTQTPRYLIKTRGQQVTLSCSPISGHRSVSWYQQTPGQGLQFLFEYFSETQRNKGNFPGRFSGRQFSNSRSEMNVSTLELGDSALYLCASSLGGGTYEQYFGPGTRLTVT.

The chain is built from TRBV7-9 and TRBJ2-1; 11 bases fit TRBD2. CDR1 is SEHNR, CDR2 FQNEAQ, per germline (reference sequence). Losses at the gene ends were 3 bases for V and 5 bases for J; bases not matched to a gene: 0. This CDR3 has 14 residues. The CDR3 DNA reads as TGTGCCAGCAGCTTGGGACTAGCGGACAATGAGCAGTTCTTC. It yields the protein CASSLGLADNEQFF.